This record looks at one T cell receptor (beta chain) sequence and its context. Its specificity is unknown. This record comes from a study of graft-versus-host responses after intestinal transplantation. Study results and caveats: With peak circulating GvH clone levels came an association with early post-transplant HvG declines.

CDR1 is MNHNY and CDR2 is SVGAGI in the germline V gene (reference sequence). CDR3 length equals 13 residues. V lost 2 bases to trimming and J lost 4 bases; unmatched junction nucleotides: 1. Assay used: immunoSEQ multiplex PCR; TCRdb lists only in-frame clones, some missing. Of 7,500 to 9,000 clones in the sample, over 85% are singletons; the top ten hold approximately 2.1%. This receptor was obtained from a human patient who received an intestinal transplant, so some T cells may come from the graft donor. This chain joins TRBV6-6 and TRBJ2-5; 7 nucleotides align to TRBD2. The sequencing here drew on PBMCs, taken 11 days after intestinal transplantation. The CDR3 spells CASSYTGGETQYF. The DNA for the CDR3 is TGTGCCAGCAGTTACACGGGGGGAGAGACCCAGTACTTC.